This paragraph covers one T cell receptor (beta chain) sequence. The CDR3 runs 15 residues. Trimming took off 6 bases at V and 3 bases at J, with 15 bases between the two ends. Germline assignment: CDR1 KGHSH and CDR2 LQKENI. This entry belongs to a study of blood T cell repertoires in COVID-19. For the study at large: Collection of acute and convalescent COVID-19 samples took place in the United States, Italy and Spain. Sources were T cells, B-cell-depleted T cells, or PBMCs; the material itself was cDNA or gDNA.

In the authors' methods: Estimation of nucleated cell counts was performed using reference gene primer amplification. Data came from immunoSEQ multiplex PCR; TCRdb stores just in-frame clones and leaves some out. V and J calls and clone size follow that table, whereas D and trimming were derived from the DNA. The table has 150,000 to 180,000 clones, just under 85% seen once; the top ten hold approximately 30%. The clonotype originates from a woman aged 55-75 years with acute or convalescent COVID-19. The chain employs TRBV18 and TRBJ2-1, with D possibly TRBD1 on 5 matching bases. Sequencing was performed on peripheral blood. The CDR3 nucleotides read TGTGCCAGCTCGTCCCGACAGAACAACTACAATGAGCAGTTCTTC. Translated: CASSSRQNNYNEQFF.